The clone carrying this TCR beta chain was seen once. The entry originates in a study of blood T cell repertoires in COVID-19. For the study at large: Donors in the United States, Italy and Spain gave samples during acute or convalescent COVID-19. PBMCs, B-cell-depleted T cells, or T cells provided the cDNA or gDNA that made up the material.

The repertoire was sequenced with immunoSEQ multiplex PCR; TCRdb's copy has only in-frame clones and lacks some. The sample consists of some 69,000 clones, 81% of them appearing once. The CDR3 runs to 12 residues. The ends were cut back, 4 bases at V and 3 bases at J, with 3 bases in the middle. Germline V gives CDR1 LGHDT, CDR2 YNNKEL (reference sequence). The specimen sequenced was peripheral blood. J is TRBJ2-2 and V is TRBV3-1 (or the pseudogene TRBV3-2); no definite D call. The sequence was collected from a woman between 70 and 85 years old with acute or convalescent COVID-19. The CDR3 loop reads CASSLYTGELFF. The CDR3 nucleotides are TGTGCCAGCAGCCTATACACCGGGGAGCTGTTTTTT.